Below, one T cell receptor beta chain is given with its context. There is no known antigen for this receptor. No quality values exist for individual bases; no much larger clone is one base distant. At the junction V is shortened by 4 bases and J by 5 bases, with 32 bases in between. The CDR3 sequence holds 20 residues, the cysteine and phenylalanine included. Kept here is only the CDR3 DNA, which spans 60 bases and is read in frame from base 1. The germline V gene supplies CDR1 SGDLS and CDR2 YYNGEE. The library was produced with PCR. TCRdb names Illumina HiSeq 2500 as the instrument used. Unique molecular identifiers were incorporated into TCR beta cDNA libraries to reduce PCR and sequencing biases. Roughly 0.5 million cDNA molecules were obtained per 1 to 10 million input T cells, so each molecule approximated one T cell. The patient libraries were prepared and sequenced with the same protocol used for the earlier healthy control dataset. Within a given batch, samples were prepared together, multiplexed and sequenced on the same HiSeq lane. The authors processed their data as follows. Raw barcoded reads were processed with MIGEC, discarding single-read molecular identifier groups before consensus assembly and CDR3 extraction. Clonotype tables were post-analysed with VDJtools, normalizing diversity by down-sampling all datasets to the smallest sample size. Repertoire overlap clustering matched CDR3 amino acid but not nucleotide sequences to correct batch-related cross-sample contamination. In TCRdb, the public reads were trimmed at Q25 with fastp and aligned with MiXCR, with productive beta chains retained. All rows with the same CDR3 protein become a single entry with the most common DNA and genes. These V and J calls rely on TCRdb rather than the paper's analysis. This sample comprises roughly 580,000 distinct CDR3 sequences, roughly 47% of them detected only once. The ten biggest clones cover under 2% of the sample.

This entry is derived from a study of post-analysis software for immune sequencing data (dated by TCRdb to between 2015 and 2016). Background for the entire study: Relapsing-remitting, secondary progressive and progressive-relapsing multiple sclerosis were recorded as disease courses, and subtype annotation was lacking for some patients. The patient repertoires were compared against around eleven previously published healthy control repertoires obtained from donors aged roughly 6 to 25 years. A subset of samples was prepared in parallel using single-end sample barcoding, then pooled and co-amplified after Illumina adapter ligation.

Points the paper makes about the study in general: The control group was slightly older than the multiple sclerosis patient group. Direct clustering with F measure showed strong co-clustering of samples prepared in the same batch, prompting a batch-effect correction. Compared with controls, multiple sclerosis patients had significantly lower normalized Chao1 diversity, a finding suggesting substantial peripheral T-cell clonal expansion. Patients showed significantly higher frequencies than controls for roughly five TRBV segments, among them TRBV5-6, TRBV5-1 and TRBV20-1.

To demonstrate the VDJtools post-analysis software, TCR beta repertoires were profiled from the peripheral blood of some 12 young patients with multiple sclerosis. The multiple sclerosis patients were children and adolescents ranging in age from about 6 to 17 years. The V and J segments used are TRBV9 and TRBJ2-3; matching of 6 bases hints at TRBD1 as the D gene. Sequencing input: blood. The TCR comes from a girl between 5 and 17 years old with multiple sclerosis. The sequence in DNA is TGTGCCAGCAGCCCCAGCAGACTTTTAACGACAGGACCCCGGGGAGATACGCAGTATTTT. This sequence encodes CASSPSRLLTTGPRGDTQYF.